Listed here are 30 T cell receptor beta chains from one sample, sequenced in a study of blood T cell repertoires in COVID-19. Measured with immunoSEQ multiplex PCR; TCRdb has only the in-frame clones, and not every one. In the table there are some 250,000 clones, 85% to 90% of which are singletons. The sample consisted of PBMCs or T cells enriched from blood (not recorded which). The receptor set was obtained from a man in his forties who had recovered from COVID-19.

The chain is built from TRBV27 and TRBJ1-4; 9 bases are shared with TRBD1. The junction had 12 bases not matched to a gene; V was cut back by 4 bases and J by 3 bases. Per germline, CDR1 MNHEY and CDR2 SMNVEV (reference sequence). The length of the CDR3 is 18 residues. The CDR3 bases are TGTGCCAGCAGTTCCGGGACAGGGTTGGGTATGCCTAATGAAAAACTGTTTTTT. The encoded protein is CASSSGTGLGMPNEKLFF.

This clone was picked up one time. V is TRBV13 and J is TRBJ1-4, with D hard to call. Germline V gene lookup returns CDR1 PRHDT and CDR2 FYEKMQ (reference sequence). Trimming took 5 bases from V and 8 from J, leaving 15 bases between them. CDR3 length: 14 residues. CDR3 sequence (DNA): TGTGCCAGCAGCGAGGTCCACCTGAGGGAAAAACTGTTTTTT. Its protein product is CASSEVHLREKLFF.

CDR3 coding DNA: TGTGCCAGCGGGCCTAGCGGGGGGTTTAATGAGCAGTTCTTC. Protein product: CASGPSGGFNEQFF. The chain links TRBV6-5 to TRBJ2-1; 11 bases are shared with TRBD2. The trim removed 8 bases at V and 7 bases at J, leaving 7 bases unmatched. The germline gives CDR1 MNHEY, CDR2 SVGAGI. The length of the CDR3 is 14 residues.

The chain uses TRBV7-8 and TRBJ1-4; TRBD1 aligns across 7 bases. Germline loops: CDR1 SGHVS, CDR2 FQNEAQ. CDR3 size: 20 residues. Trimming cost V 0 bases and J 0 bases; bases outside gene matches: 13. CDR3 nucleotides: TGTGCCAGCAGCTTAGCCCCTTTAGGAGGGGGCATTGCAACTAATGAAAAACTGTTTTTT. It codes for CASSLAPLGGGIATNEKLFF.

This clone has a single count. The chain couples TRBV28 to TRBJ1-5, with a weak D call TRBD1 (5 bases). Per the germline V gene, CDR1 is MDHEN and CDR2 is SYDVKM. V gave up 7 bases and J gave up 1 base, with 11 bases separating them. The CDR3 has 14 amino acids. The CDR3 spells CASTRQRSNQPQHF. The CDR3 coding sequence is TGTGCCAGCACCCGACAGAGGAGCAATCAGCCCCAGCATTTT.

V usage is TRBV7-8 and J usage is TRBJ1-5; D may be TRBD1 (6 bases). CDR3 length: 15 amino acids. CDR1 SGHVS and CDR2 FQNEAQ come from the germline V gene. V was shortened by 5 bases and J by 1 base, with 12 bases between the two germline ends. The CDR3: CASSLDRGSNQPQHF. The CDR3 bases are TGTGCCAGCAGCCTGGACAGAGGAAGCAATCAGCCCCAGCATTTT. The variable domain in full, completed from reference TRBV7-8 and TRBJ1-5, reads GAGVSQSPRYKVAKRGQDVALRCDPISGHVSLFWYQQALGQGPEFLTYFQNEAQLDKSGLPSDRFFAERPEGSVSTLKIQRTQQEDSAVYLCASSLDRGSNQPQHFGDGTRLSIL.

This rearrangement joins TRBV4-1 to TRBJ1-4; TRBD1 agrees at 8 bases. From germline, CDR1 is MGHRA and CDR2 YSYEKL. The CDR3 extends over 16 amino acids. With V trimmed by 4 bases and J by 6 bases, 10 bases remained unmatched. CDR3 in amino acids: CASSRPTGGLDEKLFF. The CDR3 coding sequence is TGCGCCAGCAGCCGCCCTACAGGGGGGTTGGATGAAAAACTGTTTTTT.

This clone has just a few counts. The chain employs TRBV7-2 and TRBJ2-7; D may be TRBD1 (6 bases). The CDR3 loop spans 13 amino acids. V was trimmed by 5 bases and J by 3 bases, leaving 11 bases between them. Germline CDR1 and CDR2: SGHTA and FQGNSA. CDR3 bases: TGTGCCAGCAGCCACACAGGGATCTACGAGCAGTACTTC. It is translated as CASSHTGIYEQYF. Variable domain in full (rest from reference TRBV7-2 and TRBJ2-7): GAGVSQSPSNKVTEKGKDVELRCDPISGHTALYWYRQSLGQGLEFLIYFQGNSAPDKSGLPSDRFSAERTGGSVSTLTIQRTQQEDSAVYLCASSHTGIYEQYFGPGTRLTVT.

The chain recombines TRBV4-3 with TRBJ1-4, with D possibly TRBD1 on 5 matching bases. The CDR3 is 17 residues long. Germline V gene data show CDR1 as LGHNA and CDR2 as YSLEER. V was shortened by 2 bases and J by 0 bases, with 13 bases between the two germline ends. The CDR3 spells CASSQQGTPATNEKLFF. The CDR3 nucleotides are TGCGCCAGCAGCCAACAGGGTACCCCCGCAACTAATGAAAAACTGTTTTTT.

The chain uses TRBV7-2 and TRBJ1-2; 7 bases align to TRBD1. CDR1 is SGHTA, CDR2 FQGNSA, per germline. After removal of 6 bases from V and 2 bases from J, the junction contained 6 bases not matched to a gene. This CDR3 contains 14 residues. In DNA form, the CDR3 reads TGTGCCAGCAGTATCGACAGGGCGAACTATGGCTACACCTTC. It specifies CASSIDRANYGYTF.

The rearrangement joins TRBV25-1 to TRBJ1-4; D is possibly TRBD1 (6 bases). V lost 5 bases and J 7 bases, leaving 17 bases between the germline ends. The CDR3 runs 15 residues. The germline CDR1 and CDR2 sequences are MGHDK and SYGVNS. In DNA, the CDR3 is TGTGCCAGCAGTAGGGGGAGGGTGGAGGGTGAAAAACTGTTTTTT. Its protein is CASSRGRVEGEKLFF.

The gene calls are TRBV5-6 and TRBJ1-6; 8 bases are a match to TRBD1. V was pared by 2 bases and J by 4 bases, with 5 bases of the junction left unmatched. Looked up from germline, CDR1 is SGHDT and CDR2 is YYEEEE. The CDR3 sequence is 16 residues long. The CDR3 sequence is CASSFTGGYYNSPLHF. In DNA, the CDR3 is TGTGCCAGCAGCTTCACAGGGGGTTATTATAATTCACCCCTCCACTTT. The full variable domain, with the rest looked up from reference TRBV5-6 and TRBJ1-6, is DAGVTQSPTHLIKTRGQQVTLRCSPKSGHDTVSWYQQALGQGPQFIFQYYEEEERQRGNFPDRFSGHQFPNYSSELNVNALLLGDSALYLCASSFTGGYYNSPLHFGNGTRLTVT.

This sequence joins TRBV7-3 and TRBJ2-1, with 14 bases matching TRBD2. The trim removed 0 bases at V and 5 bases at J, leaving 0 bases unmatched. The germline gives CDR1 SGHTA, CDR2 FQGTGA. The CDR3 consists of 16 residues. The CDR3 region has the DNA TGTGCCAGCAGCTTAACGGGACTAGCGGGGGACAATGAGCAGTTCTTC. Protein product: CASSLTGLAGDNEQFF.

The chain joins TRBV29-1 to TRBJ2-1; 11 bases match TRBD1. J was trimmed by 6 bases and V by 1 base; bases with no gene match: 5. The germline V gene encodes CDR1 SQVTM and CDR2 ANQGSEA. The CDR3 length is 15 residues. The CDR3 nucleotides are TGCAGCGTTGAAGTAGGGGACAGGGGGGGCAATGAGCAGTTCTTC. It translates to CSVEVGDRGGNEQFF.

This sequence joins TRBV5-1 and TRBJ1-1; no definite D call. Deletions cut 7 bases from V and 0 bases from J, with 19 bases between. In germline, CDR1 is SGHRS, CDR2 YFSETQ. The CDR3 length is 16 residues. Written as DNA, the CDR3 is TGCGCCAGCGCACAGCGGGTTTCCGACATGAACACTGAAGCTTTCTTT. Its translation: CASAQRVSDMNTEAFF.

The chain recombines TRBV6-1 with TRBJ1-2, with 8 bases fitting TRBD1. V trimming: 1 base; J trimming: 4 bases; junction bases outside the gene matches: 2. Germline V gene lookup returns CDR1 MNHNS and CDR2 SASEGT. CDR3 length equals 14 residues. The CDR3 loop is CASSEGTGSYGYTF. The DNA of the CDR3 is TGTGCCAGCAGTGAAGGGACAGGGAGCTATGGCTACACCTTC.

The gene calls are TRBV5-6 and TRBJ2-7; a weak D match, TRBD2 (5 bases). Germline-derived CDR1 and CDR2 are SGHDT and YYEEEE. This CDR3 comprises 13 residues. Trimming took off 3 bases at V and 3 bases at J, with 10 bases between the two ends. The CDR3 loop is CASSWARGYEQYF. CDR3 sequence (DNA): TGTGCCAGCAGCTGGGCCCGGGGCTACGAGCAGTACTTC.

The chain employs TRBV10-1 and TRBJ1-2; the D is unclear. The CDR3 is 13 residues long. Trimming left V 4 bases short and J 4 bases short, with 10 bases between. The germline CDR1 and CDR2 sequences are WNHNN and SYGVQD (reference sequence). CDR3 bases: TGCGCCAGCAGTGCCGGGAGTTCCTATGGCTACACCTTC. It translates to CASSAGSSYGYTF.

This clone turned up a few times. The V gene is TRBV29-1, the J gene TRBJ1-5; D ambiguous. CDR1 is SQVTM, CDR2 ANQGSEA, per germline. This CDR3 has 15 amino acids. V lost 1 base and J 3 bases, leaving 13 bases between the germline ends. The CDR3 loop is CSVEVFGEPNQPQHF. As DNA, the CDR3 is TGCAGCGTTGAAGTCTTCGGGGAGCCCAATCAGCCCCAGCATTTT.

The V call is TRBV27, the J call TRBJ1-1; TRBD1 might be the D (5 bases). This CDR3 comprises 13 residues. The V gene's germline CDR1 is MNHEY and CDR2 SMNVEV (reference sequence). V dropped 5 bases and J dropped 3 bases, with 10 bases sitting between them. CDR3 DNA sequence: TGTGCCAGCAGTCCCCAGGGCTACACTGAAGCTTTCTTT. As protein: CASSPQGYTEAFF.

The chain joins TRBV4-1 to TRBJ2-1; 12 positions agree with TRBD2. CDR3 size: 17 residues. The ends lost 2 bases at V and 8 bases at J; junction bases unmatched: 10. CDR1 MGHRA and CDR2 YSYEKL come from the germline V gene. The CDR3 loop reads CASSQFLTSGSADEQFF. CDR3 nucleotide sequence: TGCGCCAGCAGCCAATTTCTGACTAGCGGGAGCGCGGATGAGCAGTTCTTC.

This chain links TRBV28 with TRBJ1-2, with 10 bases fitting TRBD1. Unmatched junction bases numbered 10, after V lost 4 bases and J lost 2 bases. The CDR3 spans 17 residues. Germline CDR1 and CDR2: MDHEN and SYDVKM. The CDR3 DNA follows: TGTGCCAGCAGTTGGGGGACAGGGGCCATCTTGAACTATGGCTACACCTTC. The encoded protein is CASSWGTGAILNYGYTF.

The chain combines TRBV4-1 with TRBJ1-1; no clear D. Germline V gives CDR1 MGHRA, CDR2 YSYEKL. The V end lost 6 bases, the J end lost 0 bases, and 11 bases lay between the germline ends. This CDR3 spans 14 amino acids. The CDR3 DNA follows: TGCGCCAGCAGTCACATAACGTTGAACACTGAAGCTTTCTTT. It is translated as CASSHITLNTEAFF.

CDR3 protein: CSARTSYEQYF. CDR3 bases: TGCAGTGCTAGGACTTCTTACGAGCAGTACTTC. The gene calls are TRBV20-1 and TRBJ2-7; D is ambiguous. CDR3 size: 11 residues. Trimming left V 3 bases short and J 4 bases short, with 7 bases between. CDR1 and CDR2 from the germline V gene are DFQATT and SNEGSKA (reference sequence).

V and J are TRBV7-2 and TRBJ1-1; 11 nucleotides match TRBD1. This CDR3 contains 15 residues. The J segment lost 1 base and the V segment lost 3 bases, leaving 1 base of the junction unmatched. Looked up from germline, CDR1 is SGHTA and CDR2 is FQGNSA. CDR3 coding DNA: TGTGCCAGCAGCTTGGACAGGGGGCGGAACACTGAAGCTTTCTTT. It encodes CASSLDRGRNTEAFF.

The chain carries TRBV5-8 and TRBJ1-3; 7 bases agree with TRBD1. V lost 2 bases, J lost 1 base, and 3 bases stayed unmatched. CDR3 size: 15 residues. CDR1 is SGHTS and CDR2 is YDEGEE in the germline V gene. The CDR3 bases are TGTGCCAGCAGCTTAATACAGGGGTCTGGAAACACCATATATTTT. The encoded protein is CASSLIQGSGNTIYF.

V and J are TRBV9 and TRBJ2-1, with D perhaps TRBD1 (5 bases). Germline CDR1 is SGDLS and CDR2 is YYNGEE. V lost 3 bases to trimming and J lost 0 bases, with 22 bases between them. The length of the CDR3 is 19 residues. CDR3 in DNA: TGTGCCAGCAGCGAAACGGCAGGGTGGAAGGTGATCTCCTACAATGAGCAGTTCTTC. Protein sequence: CASSETAGWKVISYNEQFF. The whole variable domain, filled in from reference TRBV9 and TRBJ2-1, reads DSGVTQTPKHLITATGQRVTLRCSPRSGDLSVYWYQQSLDQGLQFLIQYYNGEERAKGNILERFSAQQFPDLHSELNLSSLELGDSALYFCASSETAGWKVISYNEQFFGPGTRLTVL.

The chain links TRBV18 to TRBJ1-1, with a weak D call TRBD1 (6 bases). Between the trimmed V and J ends, which lost 2 bases and 11 bases, there was a span of 12 bases. CDR1 is KGHSH, CDR2 LQKENI, per germline. The CDR3 has 12 amino acids. The CDR3 region is CASSPGQNFAFF. CDR3 bases: TGTGCCAGCTCACCAGGACAGAATTTTGCTTTCTTT.

This chain connects TRBV5-1 to TRBJ2-7, with 7 bases aligning to TRBD1. Unmatched junction bases numbered 6, after V lost 0 bases and J lost 0 bases. This CDR3 is 16 amino acids long. Germline loops: CDR1 SGHRS, CDR2 YFSETQ. CDR3 nucleotides: TGCGCCAGCAGCTTGGGGGACAGTTCCATCTCCTACGAGCAGTACTTC. Translated: CASSLGDSSISYEQYF.

The CDR3 DNA is TGTGCCAGCAGCTTAGTCCCCGTACTAGCGGGCAGCACAGATACGCAGTATTTT. This translates into CASSLVPVLAGSTDTQYF. The rearrangement uses TRBV11-2 and TRBJ2-3, with 9 positions matching TRBD2. Trimming removed 1 base from V and 0 bases from J; junction bases left unmatched: 8. Germline-derived CDR1 and CDR2 are SGHAT and FQNNGV. This CDR3 spans 18 amino acids.